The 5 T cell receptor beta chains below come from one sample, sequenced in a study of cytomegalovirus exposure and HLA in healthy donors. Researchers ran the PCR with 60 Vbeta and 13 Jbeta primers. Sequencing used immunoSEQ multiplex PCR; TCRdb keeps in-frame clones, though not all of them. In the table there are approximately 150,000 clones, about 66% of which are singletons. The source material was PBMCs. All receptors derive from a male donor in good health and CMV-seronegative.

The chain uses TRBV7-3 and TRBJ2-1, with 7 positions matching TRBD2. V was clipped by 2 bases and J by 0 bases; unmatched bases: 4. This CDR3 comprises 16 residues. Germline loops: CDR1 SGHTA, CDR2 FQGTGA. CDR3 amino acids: CASSLFGGSSYNEQFF. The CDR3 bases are TGTGCCAGCAGCTTATTCGGGGGGAGCTCCTACAATGAGCAGTTCTTC.

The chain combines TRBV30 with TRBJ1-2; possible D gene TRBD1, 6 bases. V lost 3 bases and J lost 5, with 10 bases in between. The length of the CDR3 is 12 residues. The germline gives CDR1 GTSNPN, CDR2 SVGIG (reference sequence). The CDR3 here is CAWSVGQYGYTF. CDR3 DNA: TGTGCCTGGAGCGTCGGACAGTATGGCTACACCTTC. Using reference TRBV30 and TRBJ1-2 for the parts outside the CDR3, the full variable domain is SQTIHQWPATLVQPVGSPLSLECTVEGTSNPNLYWYRQAAGRGLQLLFYSVGIGQISSEVPQNLSASRPQDRQFILSSKKLLLSDSGFYLCAWSVGQYGYTFGSGTRLTVV.

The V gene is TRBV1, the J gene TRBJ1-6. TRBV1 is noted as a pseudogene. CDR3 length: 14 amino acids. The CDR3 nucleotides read TGCACCAGCAGGCCCCGAGGCTATAATTCACCCCTCCACTTT. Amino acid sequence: CTSRPRGYNSPLHF.

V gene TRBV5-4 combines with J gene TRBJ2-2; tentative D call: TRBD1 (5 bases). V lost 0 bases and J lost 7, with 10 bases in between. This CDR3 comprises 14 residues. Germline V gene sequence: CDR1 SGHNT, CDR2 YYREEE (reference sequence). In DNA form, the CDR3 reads TGTGCCAGCAGCTTGGGACAGAGTGTCGGGGAGCTGTTTTTT. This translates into CASSLGQSVGELFF.

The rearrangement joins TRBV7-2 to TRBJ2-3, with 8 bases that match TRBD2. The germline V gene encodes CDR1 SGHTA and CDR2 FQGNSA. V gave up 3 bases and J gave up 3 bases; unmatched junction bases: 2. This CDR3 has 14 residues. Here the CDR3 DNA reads TGTGCCAGCAGCTTGACGGGGGGGACAGATACGCAGTATTTT. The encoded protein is CASSLTGGTDTQYF.